This T cell receptor beta chain originates from a study of blood T cell repertoires in COVID-19. Germline assignment: CDR1 LGHDT and CDR2 YNNKEL (reference sequence). This CDR3 contains 16 residues. V shed 1 base, J shed 4 bases, and the junction held 5 bases outside the gene matches. As handled by the study authors: Amplification of reference gene primers was used by the study to estimate nucleated cell counts. Clones were read by immunoSEQ multiplex PCR, and TCRdb kept only the in-frame ones, dropping some. From that table come the V and J calls and clone size; the DNA was used to work out D and trimming. The repertoire holds 200,000 to 250,000 clones, with roughly four fifths as singletons. Participants' own reports of clinical history determined their cohort assignment.

This chain links TRBV3-1 (or the pseudogene TRBV3-2) with TRBJ2-5; 11 bases agree with TRBD2. The sample taken for sequencing was PBMCs or T cells enriched from blood (not recorded which). The TCR sequence derives from a man in his forties who had recovered from COVID-19. CDR3 sequence (DNA): TGTGCCAGCAGCCAAGCTAGCGGGAGGATCGTAGAGACCCAGTACTTC. Amino acid sequence: CASSQASGRIVETQYF.